What follows are 24 T cell receptor beta chains derived from one specimen sequenced in a study of early T cells in non-severe SARS-CoV-2 infection. One entry per CDR3 protein, called by TCRdb with MiXCR from the 5' RACE reads. The sample consists of some 76,000 distinct CDR3 sequences, less than 20% of them appearing once. Sequencing input: whole blood. The receptors were gathered from an adult who was a healthcare worker with PCR-confirmed SARS-CoV-2 infection or an uninfected control (not recorded which).

Many counts were recorded for this clonotype. The V gene is TRBV27, the J gene TRBJ2-1; D not certain. The germline V gene encodes CDR1 MNHEY and CDR2 SMNVEV (reference sequence). The CDR3 runs 12 residues. V was trimmed by 5 bases and J by 6 bases, leaving 8 bases between them. CDR3 in DNA: TGTGCCAGCAGTCCGAGTCTCAATGAGCAGTTCTTC. Its translation is CASSPSLNEQFF.

The V call is TRBV27, the J call TRBJ2-7; D is perhaps TRBD2 (5 bases). Trimming left V 6 bases short and J 5 bases short, with 17 bases between. The CDR3 length is 14 residues. CDR1 and CDR2 from the germline V gene are MNHEY and SMNVEV (reference sequence). The CDR3 sequence is CASSPDSLRNEQYF. The CDR3, as DNA: TGTGCCAGCAGCCCGGACTCCCTGAGGAACGAGCAGTACTTC.

This chain uses TRBV6-1 with TRBJ2-3; D remains unclear. Trimming pared 5 bases from V and 2 bases from J, leaving 11 bases between. In germline, CDR1 is MNHNS, CDR2 SASEGT. The CDR3 has 14 residues. CDR3 loop: CASSPHRHTDTQYF. CDR3 sequence (DNA): TGTGCCAGCAGTCCTCACCGACACACAGATACGCAGTATTTT.

The chain joins TRBV12-3 or TRBV12-4 to TRBJ2-7, with no clear D. The length of the CDR3 is 13 residues. Trimming took 8 bases from V and 3 from J, leaving 14 bases between them. CDR3 protein: CASASGHSYEQYF. As DNA, the CDR3 is TGTGCCAGCGCCTCCGGGCATAGCTACGAGCAGTACTTC.

This clonotype came up a few times. The chain uses TRBV29-1 and TRBJ1-4, with no clear D. V was shortened by 6 bases and J by 5 bases, with 13 bases between the two germline ends. The CDR3 extends over 13 amino acids. The germline V gene has CDR1 SQVTM and CDR2 ANQGSEA. This chain's CDR3 is CSVTRTRNEKLFF. The CDR3 nucleotides are TGCAGCGTGACCCGGACCCGGAATGAAAAACTGTTTTTT. Supplemented by reference TRBV29-1 and TRBJ1-4, the full variable domain reads SAVISQKPSRDICQRGTSLTIQCQVDSQVTMMFWYRQQPGQSLTLIATANQGSEATYESGFVIDKFPISRPNLTFSTLTVSNMSPEDSSIYLCSVTRTRNEKLFFGSGTQLSVL.

This clonotype was seen ten or more times. As DNA, the CDR3 is TGCAGTGCTCGTAGGACAGTGCAAGAGACCCAGTACTTC. Translation gives CSARRTVQETQYF. This chain connects TRBV20-1 to TRBJ2-5; D perhaps matches TRBD1 (6 bases). The CDR3 spans 13 residues. V gave up 5 bases and J gave up 2 bases, with 12 bases separating them. Per germline, CDR1 DFQATT and CDR2 SNEGSKA (reference sequence).

This clonotype appeared many times. CDR3 in amino acids: CASSQGQGSSYSNQPQHF. The CDR3 DNA is TGCGCCAGCAGCCAAGGACAGGGAAGCAGTTATAGCAATCAGCCCCAGCATTTT. The V call is TRBV4-1, the J call TRBJ1-5; 7 bases match TRBD1. V lost 1 base and J lost 0; bases outside the gene matches: 9. In germline, CDR1 is MGHRA, CDR2 YSYEKL. This CDR3 comprises 18 residues.

This clonotype was counted between two and nine times. The rearrangement links TRBV12-3 or TRBV12-4 to TRBJ1-1, with a weak D call TRBD1 (6 bases). The CDR3 has 14 amino acids. V lost 3 bases and J lost 1, with 9 bases in between. The DNA for the CDR3 is TGTGCCAGCAGTTTCCGAGGGGGGAACACTGAAGCTTTCTTT. Translation gives CASSFRGGNTEAFF.

There are a few counts of this clonotype. The chain has TRBV6-1 and TRBJ1-1; D call uncertain. The CDR3 is 11 amino acids. Germline CDR1 and CDR2: MNHNS and SASEGT. V lost 10 bases and J lost 6, with 12 bases in between. The CDR3 sequence: CAILRFAEAFF. CDR3 nucleotides: TGTGCCATTCTGAGATTTGCTGAAGCTTTCTTT.

The J gene is TRBJ2-7, the V gene TRBV7-6; perhaps TRBD1 as D (6 bases). The CDR3 runs 14 residues. V lost 3 bases to trimming and J lost 0 bases, with 9 bases between them. Germline-derived CDR1 and CDR2 are SGHVS and FNYEAQ. CDR3 sequence: CASSLGHYSYEQYF. CDR3 nucleotide sequence: TGTGCCAGCAGCTTGGGACATTACTCCTACGAGCAGTACTTC.

This sequence joins TRBV18 and TRBJ1-1, with a possible D match to TRBD1 (6 bases). The CDR3 extends over 15 amino acids. The V and J ends lost 0 bases and 0 bases respectively, with 8 bases between them. In germline, CDR1 is KGHSH, CDR2 LQKENI. Written as DNA, the CDR3 is TGTGCCAGCTCACCACCCCGGACAGTGAACACTGAAGCTTTCTTT. Its protein product is CASSPPRTVNTEAFF.

This clonotype was counted a few times. V is TRBV3-1 and J is TRBJ2-3, with 8 bases lining up with TRBD2. J lost 3 bases, V lost 1 base, and 6 bases had no gene match. The CDR3 extends over 16 amino acids. The V gene's germline CDR1 is LGHDT and CDR2 YNNKEL (reference sequence). The DNA for the CDR3 is TGTGCCAGCAGCCAAGGGGCAGCGGGAGCGACAGATACGCAGTATTTT. Its translation is CASSQGAAGATDTQYF.

A few counts support this clonotype. The chain uses TRBV15 and TRBJ2-7; D might be TRBD1 (5 bases). The V gene lost 5 bases and the J gene lost 3 bases, with 20 bases spanning the gap. The CDR3 loop spans 16 amino acids. The germline gives CDR1 LNHNV, CDR2 YYDKDF (reference sequence). The CDR3 region has the DNA TGTGCCACCAGCCCATCGCCGGGCAGGGAAGGCTACGAGCAGTACTTC. Translation: CATSPSPGREGYEQYF.

In this sample, this clonotype turned up many times. The chain is built from TRBV7-8 and TRBJ1-2; TRBD1 agrees at 11 bases. CDR3 size: 16 residues. The germline V gene encodes CDR1 SGHVS and CDR2 FQNEAQ. After removal of 0 bases from V and 7 bases from J, the junction contained 7 bases not matched to a gene. The CDR3: CASSLANGQGASGYTF. In DNA form, the CDR3 reads TGTGCCAGCAGCTTAGCGAACGGACAGGGGGCTTCTGGCTACACCTTC.

The sample holds a few counts of this clonotype. J is TRBJ1-2 and V is TRBV27; TRBD1 aligns across 7 bases. The CDR3 spans 14 residues. The trim removed 3 bases at V and 2 bases at J, leaving 3 bases unmatched. Germline loops: CDR1 MNHEY, CDR2 SMNVEV (reference sequence). CDR3 nucleotides: TGTGCCAGCAGTTTTGGAGGGGGCAACTATGGCTACACCTTC. Its protein is CASSFGGGNYGYTF.

Only a few counts were recorded for this clonotype. The chain combines TRBV19 with TRBJ1-1; the D is unclear. The germline V and J ends were trimmed by 5 bases and 1 base, with 17 bases remaining between them. CDR3 length: 16 residues. Germline V CDR1 and CDR2: LNHDA, SQIVND (reference sequence). CDR3 protein: CASSSWAQLRNTEAFF. CDR3 in DNA: TGTGCCAGTAGTTCATGGGCCCAACTGAGGAACACTGAAGCTTTCTTT.

The chain links TRBV14 to TRBJ2-7; 13 nucleotides match TRBD2. Trimming cost V 0 bases and J 4 bases; bases outside gene matches: 6. Germline loops: CDR1 SGHDN, CDR2 FVKESK. The CDR3 spans 17 residues. CDR3: CASSQESRGLAGYEQYF. Here the CDR3 DNA reads TGTGCCAGCAGCCAAGAGAGCCGGGGACTAGCGGGATACGAGCAGTACTTC.

This clonotype was observed a handful of times. V is TRBV5-5 and J is TRBJ1-6; 8 positions agree with TRBD1. The CDR3 totals 15 residues. Germline V CDR1 and CDR2: SGHKS, YYEKEE (reference sequence). V lost 2 bases to trimming and J lost 8 bases; unmatched junction nucleotides: 6. The CDR3 is CASSFWSQGDSPLHF. CDR3 DNA sequence: TGTGCCAGCAGCTTCTGGTCACAGGGGGATTCACCCCTCCACTTT. Variable domain in full (rest from reference TRBV5-5 and TRBJ1-6): DAGVTQSPTHLIKTRGQQVTLRCSPISGHKSVSWYQQVLGQGPQFIFQYYEKEERGRGNFPDRFSARQFPNYSSELNVNALLLGDSALYLCASSFWSQGDSPLHFGNGTRLTVT.

The chain recombines TRBV7-3 with TRBJ2-5; no firm D call. The CDR3 length is 13 residues. Germline loops: CDR1 SGHTA, CDR2 FQGTGA. Trimming shortened V by 1 base and J by 1 base, and 4 bases separated the two germline ends. CDR3 nucleotide sequence: TGTGCCAGCAGCTTAAACACCCAAGAGACCCAGTACTTC. It translates to CASSLNTQETQYF.

This clonotype was observed a few times. The V gene is TRBV20-1, the J gene TRBJ2-1, with D tentatively TRBD2 (6 bases). Trimming pared 4 bases from V and 7 bases from J, leaving 20 bases between. Per germline, CDR1 DFQATT and CDR2 SNEGSKA (reference sequence). The CDR3 is made up of 15 amino acids. DNA for the CDR3: TGCAGTGCTACCCCGGGACTGGAGGGCGCGAATGAGCAGTTCTTC. It encodes CSATPGLEGANEQFF.

This clonotype was detected a few times. CDR3 sequence (DNA): TGCAGTGCTGAGGGACTAGCGGGGAGGAATGAGCAGTTCTTC. This sequence encodes CSAEGLAGRNEQFF. The J gene is TRBJ2-1, the V gene TRBV20-1, with TRBD2 identical over 13 bases. The trim removed 5 bases at V and 7 bases at J, leaving 5 bases unmatched. The CDR3 totals 14 residues. Germline V gives CDR1 DFQATT, CDR2 SNEGSKA (reference sequence).

This clonotype was picked up a small number of times. V usage is TRBV7-9 and J usage is TRBJ1-2; D possibly corresponds to TRBD1 (6 bases). Looked up from germline, CDR1 is SEHNR and CDR2 is FQNEAQ (reference sequence). There are 14 residues in the CDR3. V lost 5 bases and J 4 bases, leaving 14 bases between the germline ends. As DNA, the CDR3 is TGTGCCAGCAGCGACGGGGGCGCGGGCTATGGCTACACCTTC. Translated, it gives CASSDGGAGYGYTF.

There are a few counts of this clonotype. The germline gene is not matched at one end of the junction; a read error may be the cause. This chain joins TRBV6-2 or TRBV6-3 and TRBJ1-6; TRBD1 might be the D (6 bases). Germline assignment: CDR1 MNHEY and CDR2 SVGEGT. This CDR3 is 18 amino acids long. The CDR3 sequence: CASSTRDMSISYNSPLHF. The CDR3 coding sequence is TGTGCCAGCAGTACCCGGGACATGAGCATCTCCTATAATTCACCCCTCCATTTT.

The chain has TRBV6-1 and TRBJ1-5, with D hard to call. V dropped 0 bases and J dropped 0 bases, with 12 bases sitting between them. The CDR3 is 17 residues long. Germline V gene lookup returns CDR1 MNHNS and CDR2 SASEGT. CDR3 residues: CASSEALRSYSNQPQHF. CDR3 in DNA: TGTGCCAGCAGTGAAGCGCTCAGATCTTATAGCAATCAGCCCCAGCATTTT.